Described below is a single TCR beta chain sequence and its context. Its antigen remains unidentified. CDR1 and CDR2 (germline): MGHRA, YSYEKL. The CDR3 has 16 residues. Trimming stripped 3 bases from V and 4 bases from J, with 18 bases between. Sequencing used immunoSEQ multiplex PCR; TCRdb keeps in-frame clones, though not all of them. The sample carries 200,000 to 300,000 clones, about 80% recorded once. The data were taken from a study of Tregs in tolerant kidney transplant recipients. Study-level findings and limits: Biological reproducibility was not directly addressed, but technical replication error appeared minimal.

The chain is built from TRBV4-1 and TRBJ1-2, with D possibly matching TRBD1 (5 bases). This clonotype was sampled from a human donor in good health. Input material: CD4+ T cells from blood. This CDR3 is CASSQGDPGLPYGYTF. As DNA, the CDR3 is TGCGCCAGCAGCCAGGGGGACCCCGGCCTCCCCTATGGCTACACCTTC.